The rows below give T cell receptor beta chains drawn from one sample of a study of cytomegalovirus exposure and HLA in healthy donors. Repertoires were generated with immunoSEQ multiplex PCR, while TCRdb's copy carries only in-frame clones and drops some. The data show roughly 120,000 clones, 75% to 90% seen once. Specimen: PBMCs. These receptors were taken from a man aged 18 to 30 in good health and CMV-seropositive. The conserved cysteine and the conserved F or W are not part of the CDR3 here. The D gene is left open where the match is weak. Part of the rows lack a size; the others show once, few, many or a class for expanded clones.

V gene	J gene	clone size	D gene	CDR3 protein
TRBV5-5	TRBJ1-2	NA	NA	ASSLGTTGDPRHYGYT
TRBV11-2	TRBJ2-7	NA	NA	ASRRLPYEQY
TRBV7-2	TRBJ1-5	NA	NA	ASSLAPRSNQPQH
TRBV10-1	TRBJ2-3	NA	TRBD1	ASSERQGSGTQY
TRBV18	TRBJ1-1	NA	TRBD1	ASSPLGQATEAF
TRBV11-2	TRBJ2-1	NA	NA	ASSSIRVNEQF
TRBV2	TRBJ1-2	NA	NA	ARRSGEEGGYGYT
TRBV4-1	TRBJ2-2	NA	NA	ASSQDLNRALNPGELF
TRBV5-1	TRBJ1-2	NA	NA	ASSLTLRRGGYGYT
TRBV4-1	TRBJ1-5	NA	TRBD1	ASSPRDRDYSNQPQH
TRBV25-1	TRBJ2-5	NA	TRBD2	ASSERLAGETQY
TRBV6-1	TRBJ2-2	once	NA	ASGGLSNTGELF
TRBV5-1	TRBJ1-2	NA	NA	ASSLDGSNYGYT
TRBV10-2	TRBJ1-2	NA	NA	ASSESGGGAGYGYT
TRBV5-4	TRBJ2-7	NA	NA	ASSLPPGQSYEQY
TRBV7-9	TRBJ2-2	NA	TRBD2	ASSQGLAGGARELF
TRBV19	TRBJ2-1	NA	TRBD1	ASSIGTGNNEQF
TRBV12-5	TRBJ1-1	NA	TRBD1	ASSNRGGDAF
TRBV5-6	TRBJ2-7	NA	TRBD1	ASSSRTGFDEQY
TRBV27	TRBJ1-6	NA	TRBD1	ASSWTGGESPLH
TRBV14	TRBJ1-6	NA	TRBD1	ASSPQGVMYSPLH
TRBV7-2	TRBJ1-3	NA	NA	ASSLSARSRFAGNTIY
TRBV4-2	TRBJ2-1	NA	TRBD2	ASSQALAGLREQF
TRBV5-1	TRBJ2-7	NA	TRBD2	ASSLASGGAEQY
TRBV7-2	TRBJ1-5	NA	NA	ASSYLYSNQPQH
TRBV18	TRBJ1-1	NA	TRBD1	ASSPDRNLRADNTEAF
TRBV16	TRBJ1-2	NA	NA	ASSERHAPNYYGYT
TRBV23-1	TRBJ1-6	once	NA	AGACRIVEFRMSIFYNSPLH
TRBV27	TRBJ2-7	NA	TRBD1	ASSRPGQPYEQY
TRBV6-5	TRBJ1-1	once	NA	ASSYSAGTEAF
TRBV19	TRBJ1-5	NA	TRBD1	ASSITGQGALGNQPQH
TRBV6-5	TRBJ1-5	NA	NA	ASSPGRGYQPQH
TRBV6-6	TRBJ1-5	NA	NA	ASYRGGSYSNQPQH
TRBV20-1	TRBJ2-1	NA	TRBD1	SATDRGGVF
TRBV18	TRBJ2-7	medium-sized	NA	ASSPELTNGEPGSGDLPYEQY
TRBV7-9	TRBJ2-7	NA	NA	ASTYRGDYEQY
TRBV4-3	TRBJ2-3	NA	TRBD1	ASSQRHVQGARADTQY
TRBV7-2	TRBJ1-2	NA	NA	ASSASGPNYGYT
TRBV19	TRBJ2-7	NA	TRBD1	ASSQGQEYEQY
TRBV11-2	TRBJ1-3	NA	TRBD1	ASSATGTGNTIY
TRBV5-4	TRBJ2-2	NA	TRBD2	ASSAGLAGDTGELF
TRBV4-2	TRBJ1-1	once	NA	ASSQDPGRNTEAF
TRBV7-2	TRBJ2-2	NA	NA	ASSSYTGELF
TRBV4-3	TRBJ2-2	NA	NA	ASSQDPSQEYTGELF